This is a list of T cell receptor beta chains from one sample in a study of blood T cell repertoires in COVID-19. Here immunoSEQ multiplex PCR was the method, and the copy in TCRdb shows in-frame clones only, minus some. The sample records about 62,000 clones, just over 85% being singletons. Sequencing was carried out using peripheral blood. These receptors were collected from a woman over 75 with acute or convalescent COVID-19. Each CDR3 is given with its conserved first and last residue. Fields, in order: J gene, V gene, clone size, D gene, CDR3 protein, CDR3 DNA. A D gene is named only where the DNA matches it firmly. Size tells how often a clone was seen (once, few, many) or the class of an expanded clone, and some rows leave it out.

TRBJ2-1,TRBV6-2/TRBV6-3,.,TRBD2,CASSSLRLAGNYNEQFF,TGTGCCAGCAGTTCCCTCAGACTAGCGGGAAACTACAATGAGCAGTTCTTC
TRBJ2-2,TRBV19,.,TRBD2,CASRIAGGPDTGELFF,TGTGCCAGTAGAATAGCGGGAGGGCCTGACACCGGGGAGCTGTTTTTT
TRBJ2-1,TRBV7-6,.,.,CASSLDSFRNEQFF,TGTGCCAGCAGCTTAGACAGTTTTAGGAATGAGCAGTTCTTC
TRBJ1-1,TRBV9,.,TRBD1,CASSKRQGGTEAFF,TGTGCCAGCAGCAAGCGACAGGGGGGCACTGAAGCTTTCTTT
TRBJ2-1,TRBV7-2,.,.,CASSPGGTGLNEQFF,TGTGCCAGCAGCCCGGGGGGGACAGGGCTGAATGAGCAGTTCTTC
TRBJ1-3,TRBV5-1,.,.,CASSLAGHFSGNTIYF,TGCGCCAGCAGCTTGGCCGGTCACTTCTCTGGAAACACCATATATTTT
TRBJ2-3,TRBV15,.,TRBD2,CATSRDRGLAGTHDTQYF,TGTGCCACCAGCAGAGATCGAGGACTAGCGGGGACCCACGATACGCAGTATTTT
TRBJ2-2,TRBV5-1,.,TRBD2,CASSLLAGDTGELFF,TGCGCCAGCAGCTTGCTAGCGGGAGACACCGGGGAGCTGTTTTTT
TRBJ1-1,TRBV5-1,.,.,CASSLEPGYTEAFF,TGCGCCAGCAGCTTGGAACCAGGGTACACTGAAGCTTTCTTT
TRBJ1-1,TRBV2,.,.,CAGGEAFEAFF,TGTGCCGGTGGGGAGGCTTTTGAAGCTTTCTTT
TRBJ2-7,TRBV10-1,.,TRBD2,CASGGRPFDEQYF,TGCGCCAGCGGCGGGAGACCCTTTGACGAGCAGTACTTC
TRBJ2-3,TRBV6-5,.,.,CASSYDGGRTDTQYF,TGTGCCAGCAGTTACGATGGGGGCCGCACAGATACGCAGTATTTT
TRBJ2-7,TRBV4-1,.,.,CASSQAQGSAYEQYF,TGCGCCAGCAGCCAAGCACAGGGATCCGCCTACGAGCAGTACTTC
TRBJ1-2,TRBV29-1,.,.,CSVPRQAGYTF,TGCAGCGTCCCTAGACAGGCGGGCTACACCTTC
TRBJ1-2,TRBV5-1,.,TRBD1,CASSLGNRGLNYGYTF,TGCGCCAGCAGCTTGGGAAACAGGGGACTTAACTATGGCTACACCTTC
TRBJ2-5,TRBV11-2,.,.,CASSQTTDGRTQYF,TGTGCCAGCAGCCAAACCACGGACGGGAGGACCCAGTACTTC
TRBJ1-6,TRBV7-3,.,TRBD1,CASSLGQGPNSPLHF,TGTGCCAGCAGCCTGGGACAGGGACCCAATTCACCCCTCCACTTT
TRBJ1-2,TRBV5-1,.,.,CASSLTGQHYYGYTF,TGCGCCAGCAGCTTGACTGGACAGCACTACTATGGCTACACCTTC
TRBJ1-5,TRBV2,.,.,CASSEMGGRGQPQHF,TGTGCCAGCAGTGAAATGGGTGGGAGGGGTCAGCCCCAGCATTTT
TRBJ2-2,TRBV2,.,.,CASSEVGGSGNTGELFF,TGTGCCAGCAGTGAAGTAGGAGGAAGCGGTAACACCGGGGAGCTGTTTTTT
TRBJ2-3,TRBV4-1,.,TRBD1,CASSQWDRETDTQYF,TGCGCCAGCAGCCAGTGGGACAGGGAAACAGATACGCAGTATTTT
TRBJ1-5,TRBV30,.,.,CAWSQEALRLPQHF,TGTGCCTGGAGTCAAGAGGCCCTGAGGTTGCCCCAGCATTTT
TRBJ1-2,TRBV20-1,.,TRBD1,CSAGDRGGYTF,TGCAGTGCTGGGGACAGAGGCGGCTACACCTTC
TRBJ2-3,TRBV19,.,.,CASSRSGTDTQYF,TGTGCCAGTAGTAGATCGGGCACAGATACGCAGTATTTT
TRBJ2-1,TRBV5-4,.,.,CASSLGGPAENEQFF,TGTGCCAGCAGCTTGGGCGGGCCTGCCGAGAATGAGCAGTTCTTC
TRBJ1-6,TRBV7-3,.,TRBD1,CASSTTGQGSSPLHF,TGTGCCAGCAGCACAACGGGACAGGGCTCTTCACCCCTCCACTTT
TRBJ2-4,TRBV27,.,.,CASSSEHRGGLENIQYF,TGTGCCAGCAGTTCCGAACATCGTGGAGGTTTGGAAAACATTCAGTACTTC
TRBJ1-2,TRBV29-1,.,.,CSVAGQGHPYGYTF,TGCAGCGTCGCCGGTCAGGGGCATCCCTATGGCTACACCTTC
TRBJ2-5,TRBV6-5,.,.,CASSYGAGETQYF,TGTGCCAGCAGTTACGGCGCAGGAGAGACCCAGTACTTC
TRBJ1-4,TRBV12-1,once,.,CASSLDRRLF,TGTGCCAGCAGCTTGGACAGGCGGCTTTTT
TRBJ2-1,TRBV11-2,.,TRBD1,CASSLDVGTVTLTDNEQFF,TGTGCCAGCAGCTTAGATGTTGGGACAGTTACACTTACAGACAATGAGCAGTTCTTC